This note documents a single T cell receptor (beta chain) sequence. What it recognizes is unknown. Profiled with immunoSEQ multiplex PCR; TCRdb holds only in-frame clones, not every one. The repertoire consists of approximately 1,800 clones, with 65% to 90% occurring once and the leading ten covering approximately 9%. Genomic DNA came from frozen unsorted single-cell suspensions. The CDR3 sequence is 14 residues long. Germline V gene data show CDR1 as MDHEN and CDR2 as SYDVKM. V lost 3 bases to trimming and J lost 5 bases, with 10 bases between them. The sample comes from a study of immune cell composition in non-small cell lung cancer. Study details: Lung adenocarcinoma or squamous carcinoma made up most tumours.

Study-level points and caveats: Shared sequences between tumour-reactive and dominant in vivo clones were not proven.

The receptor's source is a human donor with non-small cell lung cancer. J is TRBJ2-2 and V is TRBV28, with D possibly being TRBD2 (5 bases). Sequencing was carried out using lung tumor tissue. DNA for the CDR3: TGTGCCAGCAGTTTCGGTAGCGTGACCGGGGAGCTGTTTTTT. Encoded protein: CASSFGSVTGELFF.